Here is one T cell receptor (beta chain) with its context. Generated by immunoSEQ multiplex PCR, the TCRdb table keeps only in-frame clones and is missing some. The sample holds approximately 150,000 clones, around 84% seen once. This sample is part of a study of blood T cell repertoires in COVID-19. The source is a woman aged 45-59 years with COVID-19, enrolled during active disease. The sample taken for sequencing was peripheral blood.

The CDR3 loop is CATSRVGTGDQPQHF. CDR3 bases: TGTGCCACCAGCAGAGTCGGGACAGGGGATCAGCCCCAGCATTTT. The chain joins TRBV15 to TRBJ1-5, with TRBD1 matching over 10 bases. This CDR3 has 15 amino acids. V was pared by 1 base and J by 5 bases, with 2 bases of the junction left unmatched. The germline CDR1 and CDR2 sequences are LNHNV and YYDKDF (reference sequence).